These 28 T cell receptor beta chains originate from one sample sequenced in a study of vaccination effects on CD4 cells after COVID-19. Viral peptide pools were used in the ViraFEST assay to expand antigen-specific CD4+ T cells, and sequencing came afterward. Cells that had been cultured for 9 to 10 days were the source of isolated CD4+ T cells. Their SARS-CoV-2 infection, verified by PCR, occurred between March and December 2020. Measured with immunoSEQ multiplex PCR; TCRdb has only the in-frame clones, and not every one. Of tens of thousands of clones listed, about 77% are singletons. These receptors' targets are unknown. The specimen was CD4+ T cells from PBMCs cultured with HIV peptides, collected before COVID-19 vaccination. Subset noted: HIV-1 Nef peptide pool negative control/reference culture. The receptors stem from a human donor who had a prior SARS-CoV-2 infection.

V is TRBV6-5 and J is TRBJ1-1; D call uncertain. There are 13 residues in the CDR3. V dropped 2 bases and J dropped 3 bases, with 7 bases sitting between them. Germline lookup yields CDR1 MNHEY and CDR2 SVGAGI. CDR3 sequence: CASSYREDTEAFF. CDR3 DNA: TGTGCCAGCAGTTACAGGGAGGACACTGAAGCTTTCTTT.

V and J are TRBV28 and TRBJ1-5; D might be TRBD1 (5 bases). CDR3 length: 15 residues. V dropped 7 bases and J dropped 6 bases, with 19 bases sitting between them. Germline assignment: CDR1 MDHEN and CDR2 SYDVKM. In DNA, the CDR3 is TGTGCCAGCACCAAGGGGCAGTTCTTGGGTCAGCCCCAGCATTTT. This encodes CASTKGQFLGQPQHF.

V gene TRBV18 combines with J gene TRBJ2-7; no clear D gene. This CDR3 spans 15 amino acids. Germline loops: CDR1 KGHSH, CDR2 LQKENI. V dropped 3 bases and J dropped 6 bases, with 18 bases sitting between them. The DNA of the CDR3 is TGTGCCAGCTCACCTAAAGCACCCCTCTTGGGCGAGCAGTACTTC. Residues: CASSPKAPLLGEQYF.

CDR3 in amino acids: CASSPPRTSGANVLTF. The CDR3 nucleotides read TGTGCCAGCAGCCCCCCCCGGACCTCTGGGGCCAACGTCCTGACTTTC. V is TRBV9 and J is TRBJ2-6; no clear D. The CDR3 runs to 16 residues. Trimming took 4 bases from V and 0 from J, leaving 11 bases between them. From germline, CDR1 is SGDLS and CDR2 YYNGEE.

The chain joins TRBV9 to TRBJ2-2; no reliable D call. Germline values: CDR1 SGDLS, CDR2 YYNGEE. V shed 0 bases and J shed 8 bases, with 11 bases lying between them. The CDR3 has 14 residues. CDR3 in DNA: TGTGCCAGCAGCGTAGCGACCCCTCCTGGGGAGCTGTTTTTT. Translated, it gives CASSVATPPGELFF.

The CDR3 protein is CASSRGTSGGYNEQFF. CDR3 coding DNA: TGTGCCAGCAGCCGAGGGACTAGCGGGGGCTACAATGAGCAGTTCTTC. The chain recombines TRBV11-3 with TRBJ2-1; 14 nucleotides align to TRBD2. V lost 5 bases to trimming and J lost 3 bases; unmatched junction nucleotides: 3. The CDR3 runs to 16 residues. The germline CDR1 and CDR2 sequences are SGHNT and YENEEA.

The table lists this clone with a few counts. The V and J genes are TRBV28 and TRBJ2-1, with D perhaps TRBD1 (6 bases). The CDR3 contains 13 residues. Germline values: CDR1 MDHEN, CDR2 SYDVKM. V was shortened by 5 bases and J by 8 bases, with 13 bases between the two germline ends. CDR3 sequence (DNA): TGTGCCAGCAGTCCCACAGGGAAGGATGAGCAGTTCTTC. Protein: CASSPTGKDEQFF.

This chain connects TRBV13 to TRBJ1-2; no clear D. The germline V and J ends were trimmed by 6 bases and 1 base, with 9 bases remaining between them. The CDR3 has 13 residues. Germline CDR1 PRHDT, CDR2 FYEKMQ (reference sequence). The CDR3 spells CASRPADNYGYTF. DNA of the CDR3: TGTGCCAGCAGACCCGCAGATAACTATGGCTACACCTTC.

In its sample, this clone was seen a few times. The rearrangement joins TRBV5-4 to TRBJ1-4; TRBD1 agrees at 10 bases. This CDR3 has 14 residues. V was clipped by 4 bases and J by 8 bases; unmatched bases: 5. Germline CDR1 reads SGHNT; CDR2 reads YYREEE (reference sequence). This chain's CDR3 is CASSAPGQGEKLFF. CDR3 DNA: TGTGCCAGCAGCGCTCCGGGACAGGGGGAAAAACTGTTTTTT.

Regarding this clone: Other nucleotide sequences in the sample specify the same CDR3. The chain has TRBV6-2 or TRBV6-3 and TRBJ2-1; TRBD2 aligns across 9 bases. This CDR3 is built from 15 residues. Losses at the gene ends were 2 bases for V and 4 bases for J; bases not matched to a gene: 3. Germline V gives CDR1 MNHEY, CDR2 SVGEGT. The CDR3 reads CASSYLAGNYNEQFF. DNA of the CDR3: TGTGCCAGCAGTTACCTAGCGGGAAATTACAATGAGCAGTTCTTC.

V usage is TRBV9 and J usage is TRBJ2-1; 10 bases align to TRBD2. V dropped 3 bases and J dropped 7; count of bases not matched to a gene: 16. This CDR3 is 18 amino acids long. Germline CDR1 reads SGDLS; CDR2 reads YYNGEE. The CDR3: CASSGGTQAGGPINEQFF. The CDR3 DNA is TGTGCCAGCAGCGGAGGGACCCAAGCGGGAGGGCCTATTAATGAGCAGTTCTTC.

This clone was detected a few times. This chain connects TRBV6-2 or TRBV6-3 to TRBJ2-3, with unresolved D. CDR1 is MNHEY, CDR2 SVGEGT, per germline. Trimming removed 6 bases from V and 2 bases from J, with 15 bases in between. CDR3 length: 15 amino acids. CDR3 sequence: CASSSLLAVTDTQYF. The CDR3 DNA reads TGTGCCAGCAGCTCCCTTCTTGCGGTCACAGATACGCAGTATTTT.

V and J are TRBV19 and TRBJ2-7, with 8 bases identical to TRBD2. Trimming cost V 6 bases and J 0 bases; bases outside gene matches: 1. The germline CDR1 and CDR2 sequences are LNHDA and SQIVND (reference sequence). The length of the CDR3 is 13 residues. The CDR3 loop reads CASRTSGSYEQYF. The CDR3 region has the DNA TGTGCCAGTAGAACTAGCGGCTCCTACGAGCAGTACTTC.

Only a few counts were recorded for this clone. The V call is TRBV19, the J call TRBJ2-7, with 12 bases that match TRBD1. Germline CDR1 is LNHDA and CDR2 is SQIVND (reference sequence). The CDR3 covers 16 residues. V lost 4 bases, J lost 3 bases, and 7 bases stayed unmatched. CDR3 residues: CASSRAGTGGLYEQYF. CDR3 nucleotide sequence: TGTGCCAGTAGTAGGGCCGGGACAGGGGGCCTCTACGAGCAGTACTTC. Combining the CDR3 with reference TRBV19 and TRBJ2-7 gives the whole variable domain DGGITQSPKYLFRKEGQNVTLSCEQNLNHDAMYWYRQDPGQGLRLIYYSQIVNDFQKGDIAEGYSVSREKKESFPLTVTSAQKNPTAFYLCASSRAGTGGLYEQYFGPGTRLTVT.

This chain connects TRBV18 to TRBJ1-2; D is possibly TRBD1 (5 bases). V was clipped by 2 bases and J by 0 bases, with 16 bases between them. The CDR3 has 17 amino acids. Germline lookup yields CDR1 KGHSH and CDR2 LQKENI. CDR3 in amino acids: CASSPMVGGMANYGYTF. DNA for the CDR3: TGTGCCAGCTCACCAATGGTGGGGGGTATGGCTAACTATGGCTACACCTTC.

V usage is TRBV6-1 and J usage is TRBJ2-7; a possible D gene is TRBD2 (5 bases). Looked up from germline, CDR1 is MNHNS and CDR2 is SASEGT. The CDR3 sequence is 13 residues long. V lost 3 bases, J lost 7 bases, and 13 bases lay in between. Written as DNA, the CDR3 is TGTGCCAGCAGTGAGGGGAACGCGGGTGAGCAGTACTTC. Encoded protein: CASSEGNAGEQYF.

This CDR3 is CASSLVAGVEYEQYF. CDR3 nucleotides: TGTGCCAGCAGCTTAGTCGCGGGAGTGGAGTACGAGCAGTACTTC. The chain has TRBV7-2 and TRBJ2-7, with 7 bases matching TRBD2. Germline CDR1 is SGHTA and CDR2 is FQGNSA. The CDR3 consists of 15 residues. V lost 1 base, J lost 4 bases, and 7 bases stayed unmatched.

The chain links TRBV7-9 to TRBJ2-3, with TRBD2 as a possible D gene (5 bases). The CDR3 sequence is 16 residues long. Germline V gene data show CDR1 as SEHNR and CDR2 as FQNEAQ (reference sequence). V gave up 1 base and J gave up 2 bases, with 13 bases separating them. The CDR3 reads CASSLGTPTYTDTQYF. The CDR3 DNA reads as TGTGCCAGCAGCTTAGGGACTCCAACCTACACAGATACGCAGTATTTT.

The V and J genes are TRBV18 and TRBJ1-1; D is uncertain. The CDR3 is 13 residues long. The ends were cut back, 4 bases at V and 1 base at J, with 7 bases in the middle. CDR1 and CDR2 from the germline V gene are KGHSH and LQKENI. The chain's CDR3 is CASSLTWNTEAFF. Here the CDR3 DNA reads TGTGCCAGCTCACTAACATGGAACACTGAAGCTTTCTTT. Drawing the rest from reference TRBV18 and TRBJ1-1, the complete variable domain is NAGVMQNPRHLVRRRGQEARLRCSPMKGHSHVYWYRQLPEEGLKFMVYLQKENIIDESGMPKERFSAEFPKEGPSILRIQQVVRGDSAAYFCASSLTWNTEAFFGQGTRLTVV.

This clone was observed a few times. The chain employs TRBV2 and TRBJ2-2, with D maybe TRBD2 (6 bases). The CDR3 is made up of 16 amino acids. V lost 6 bases and J lost 8, with 22 bases in between. Germline assignment: CDR1 SNHLY and CDR2 FYNNEI. The CDR3 sequence: CASSECKGTLCGELFF. Here the CDR3 DNA reads TGTGCCAGCAGCGAGTGTAAAGGGACTCTCTGTGGGGAGCTGTTTTTT.

The chain couples TRBV5-4 to TRBJ2-1; a weak D match, TRBD2 (6 bases). The CDR3 loop spans 15 amino acids. V gave up 0 bases and J gave up 0 bases, with 7 bases separating them. CDR1 and CDR2 (germline): SGHNT, YYREEE (reference sequence). In DNA, the CDR3 is TGTGCCAGCAGCTTGGGCGGGAACTCCTACAATGAGCAGTTCTTC. Its translation is CASSLGGNSYNEQFF.

This chain connects TRBV18 to TRBJ2-2; a weak D match, TRBD1 (6 bases). The length of the CDR3 is 16 residues. Germline assignment: CDR1 KGHSH and CDR2 LQKENI. V shed 3 bases and J shed 2 bases, with 13 bases lying between them. The CDR3 loop is CASSPDRTHNTGELFF. In DNA form, the CDR3 reads TGTGCCAGCTCACCCGACAGGACCCATAACACCGGGGAGCTGTTTTTT.

This chain joins TRBV3-1 (or the pseudogene TRBV3-2) and TRBJ2-5, with D unclear. CDR1 is LGHDT and CDR2 is YNNKEL in the germline V gene (reference sequence). The CDR3 runs 16 residues. V lost 1 base and J lost 4, with 16 bases in between. The chain's CDR3 is CASSQGDSPMRETQYF. Written as DNA, the CDR3 is TGTGCCAGCAGCCAAGGCGACTCGCCAATGCGAGAGACCCAGTACTTC.

The chain uses TRBV12-3 or TRBV12-4 and TRBJ2-7; 7 nucleotides line up with TRBD1. CDR3 length: 12 residues. In DNA, the CDR3 is TGTGCCAGCAGTTTAGACACAGGGGCAATGAAAGTC. Translating it yields CASSLDTGAMKV.

The rearrangement uses TRBV5-1 and TRBJ2-5, with 7 nucleotides matching TRBD2. J gave up 2 bases and V 8 bases, and 15 bases lay outside the gene matches. This CDR3 region has 16 residues. CDR1 and CDR2 (germline): SGHRS, YFSETQ. CDR3 sequence reads: CASTRGVWGQQETQYF. Here the CDR3 DNA reads TGCGCCAGTACCCGGGGGGTTTGGGGTCAGCAAGAGACCCAGTACTTC.

This sequence joins TRBV5-5 and TRBJ1-1; D possibly corresponds to TRBD1 (6 bases). The CDR3 spans 16 residues. V gave up 0 bases and J gave up 4 bases, with 16 bases separating them. Germline CDR1 reads SGHKS; CDR2 reads YYEKEE (reference sequence). CDR3 amino acids: CASSLEGLGTLTEAFF. CDR3 nucleotide sequence: TGTGCCAGCAGCTTGGAAGGTCTCGGGACACTCACTGAAGCTTTCTTT.

J is TRBJ2-5 and V is TRBV3-1 (or the pseudogene TRBV3-2); D gene unclear. The CDR3 loop spans 13 amino acids. V lost 0 bases and J 9 bases, leaving 11 bases between the germline ends. The germline V gene has CDR1 LGHDT and CDR2 YNNKEL (reference sequence). The CDR3 DNA reads TGTGCCAGCAGCCAAGATTCGGCTCAGGCCCAGTACTTC. This encodes CASSQDSAQAQYF.

The rearrangement links TRBV11-3 to TRBJ2-7; 7 positions match TRBD1. The CDR3 is made up of 14 amino acids. Germline CDR1 reads SGHNT; CDR2 reads YENEEA. J lost 3 bases, V lost 0 bases, and 2 bases had no gene match. Here the CDR3 DNA reads TGTGCCAGCAGCTTAGACCACAGGGGCTACGAGCAGTACTTC. Its translation is CASSLDHRGYEQYF.